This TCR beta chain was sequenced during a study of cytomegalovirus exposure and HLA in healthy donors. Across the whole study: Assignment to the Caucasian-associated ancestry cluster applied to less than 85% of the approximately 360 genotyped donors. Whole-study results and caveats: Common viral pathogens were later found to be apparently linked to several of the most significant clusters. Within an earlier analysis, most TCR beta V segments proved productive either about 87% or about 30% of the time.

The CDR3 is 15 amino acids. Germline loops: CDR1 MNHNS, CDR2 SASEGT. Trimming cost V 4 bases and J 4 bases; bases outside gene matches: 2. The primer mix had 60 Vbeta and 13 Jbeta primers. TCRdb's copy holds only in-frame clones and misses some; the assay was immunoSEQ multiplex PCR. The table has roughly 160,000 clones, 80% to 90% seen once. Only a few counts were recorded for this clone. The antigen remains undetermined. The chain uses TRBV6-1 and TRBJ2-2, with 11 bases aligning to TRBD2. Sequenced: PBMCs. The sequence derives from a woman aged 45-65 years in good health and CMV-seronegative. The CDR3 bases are TGTGCCAGCAGTGCCGGGACTAGCGGCACCGGGGAGCTGTTTTTT. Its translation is CASSAGTSGTGELFF.